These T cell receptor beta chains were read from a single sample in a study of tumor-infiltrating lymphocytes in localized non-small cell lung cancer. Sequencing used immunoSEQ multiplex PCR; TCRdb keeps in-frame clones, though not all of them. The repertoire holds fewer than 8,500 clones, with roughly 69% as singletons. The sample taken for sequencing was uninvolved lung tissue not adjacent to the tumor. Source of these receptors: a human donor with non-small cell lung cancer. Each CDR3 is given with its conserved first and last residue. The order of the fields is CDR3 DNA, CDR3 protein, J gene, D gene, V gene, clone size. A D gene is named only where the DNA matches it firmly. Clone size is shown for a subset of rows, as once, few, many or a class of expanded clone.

DNA: TGTGCCTGGAGGGCGGACTGGGTGAACACTGAAGCTTTCTTT
CDR3: CAWRADWVNTEAFF
J: TRBJ1-1
D: -
V: TRBV30
size: -

DNA: TGTGCTAGCAGCCCAGACGTGGGCGGGGAGCTGTTTTTT
CDR3: CASSPDVGGELFF
J: TRBJ2-2
D: -
V: TRBV7-7
size: -

DNA: TGTGCCAGTAGTATCAAGCCCGACATTCAGTACTTC
CDR3: CASSIKPDIQYF
J: TRBJ2-4
D: -
V: TRBV19
size: -

DNA: TGCGCCAGCAGCTCCTCTCCTGGAGGAACAGATACGCAGTATTTT
CDR3: CASSSSPGGTDTQYF
J: TRBJ2-3
D: -
V: TRBV5-1
size: -

DNA: TGTGCCAGCAGCTTATTACTAGCGGGAGGGTCAGGAACGCAGTATTTT
CDR3: CASSLLLAGGSGTQYF
J: TRBJ2-3
D: TRBD2
V: TRBV7-6
size: -

DNA: TGCGCCAGCAGCTTGGACGGGACTAGCGGGGGGAACACCGGGGAGCTGTTTTTT
CDR3: CASSLDGTSGGNTGELFF
J: TRBJ2-2
D: TRBD2
V: TRBV5-1
size: -

DNA: TGTGCCAGCAGCTTAGTCCAGAGGAATGAGCAGTTCTTC
CDR3: CASSLVQRNEQFF
J: TRBJ2-1
D: -
V: TRBV7-6
size: medium-sized

DNA: TGTGCCAGCAGTCCTTCGAGGGGGTTAACCGAAAAACTGTTTTTT
CDR3: CASSPSRGLTEKLFF
J: TRBJ1-4
D: -
V: TRBV7-2
size: -

DNA: TGTGCCAGCAGCTATACTGGGACTAAGAATACGCAGTATTTT
CDR3: CASSYTGTKNTQYF
J: TRBJ2-3
D: TRBD2
V: TRBV7-2
size: once

DNA: TGCGCCAGCAGTGGGGGGGCGCTGAACACTGAAGCTTTCTTT
CDR3: CASSGGALNTEAFF
J: TRBJ1-1
D: -
V: TRBV10-2
size: -

DNA: TGTGCCAGCAGCTTCGGGGGGACACAACTAAGCAATCAGCCCCAGCATTTT
CDR3: CASSFGGTQLSNQPQHF
J: TRBJ1-5
D: -
V: TRBV7-2
size: -

DNA: TGTGCCAGCAGCCCGGGACATACTGGAAACACCATATATTTT
CDR3: CASSPGHTGNTIYF
J: TRBJ1-3
D: -
V: TRBV7-6
size: -

DNA: TGTGCCAGCAGCTTCCTCCCGAACACTGAAGCTTTCTTT
CDR3: CASSFLPNTEAFF
J: TRBJ1-1
D: -
V: TRBV5-4
size: -

DNA: TGTGCCTGGAACAGGGGACTGAACACTGAAGCTTTCTTT
CDR3: CAWNRGLNTEAFF
J: TRBJ1-1
D: TRBD1
V: TRBV30
size: -

DNA: TGTGCCAGCACTCCCATCGGGACGCTAGTTAACTATGGCTACACCTTC
CDR3: CASTPIGTLVNYGYTF
J: TRBJ1-2
D: -
V: TRBV19
size: -

DNA: TGCGCCAGCAGTGAGGGACAGCCAGAATCCGGGGAGCTGTTTTTT
CDR3: CASSEGQPESGELFF
J: TRBJ2-2
D: -
V: TRBV10-1
size: -

DNA: TGTGCCAGCAGCTTGTCTCCGACAGGGCCCCCCTACGAGCAGTACTTC
CDR3: CASSLSPTGPPYEQYF
J: TRBJ2-7
D: TRBD1
V: TRBV5-6
size: few

DNA: TGCGCCAGCAGCGCCCAGGGTGTTAACTATGGCTACACCTTC
CDR3: CASSAQGVNYGYTF
J: TRBJ1-2
D: -
V: TRBV5-1
size: few

DNA: TGTGCCAGCAGTGAAGTAGCGGGGGTTCTGGAGCAGTACTTC
CDR3: CASSEVAGVLEQYF
J: TRBJ2-7
D: TRBD2
V: TRBV6-1
size: -

DNA: TGCGCCAGCAGCTTTTTCGGTACGGCGGGAGGGCCCGACACCGGGGAGCTGTTTTTT
CDR3: CASSFFGTAGGPDTGELFF
J: TRBJ2-2
D: TRBD2
V: TRBV5-1
size: few

DNA: TGTGCCAGCAGTGCGGTAGTCACAGCCGGCTCTGAAGCTTTCTTT
CDR3: CASSAVVTAGSEAFF
J: TRBJ1-1
D: -
V: TRBV6-1
size: -

DNA: TGTGCCAGCAGTGAGTCTGGGCTTGAAGCTTTCTTT
CDR3: CASSESGLEAFF
J: TRBJ1-1
D: -
V: TRBV2
size: few

DNA: TGTGCCAACAAGCAGGGATCTGGAAACACCATATATTTT
CDR3: CANKQGSGNTIYF
J: TRBJ1-3
D: -
V: TRBV6-1
size: few

DNA: TGTGCCAGTTTCGGTCGTCTAAAACAGGGCTCTGGGGCCAACGTCCTGACTTTC
CDR3: CASFGRLKQGSGANVLTF
J: TRBJ2-6
D: -
V: TRBV19
size: -

DNA: TGTGCCAGCTCCACCCCGACAGGGATGCCAGATACGCAGTATTTT
CDR3: CASSTPTGMPDTQYF
J: TRBJ2-3
D: TRBD1
V: TRBV19
size: -

DNA: TGTGCCATCAGTGAGTCGGCGGTGGGCAGGGAAGAGACCCAGTACTTC
CDR3: CAISESAVGREETQYF
J: TRBJ2-5
D: -
V: TRBV10-3
size: once

DNA: TGTGCCAGCAGCGTAGCGATAAGCTCCTACAATGAGCAGTTCTTC
CDR3: CASSVAISSYNEQFF
J: TRBJ2-1
D: -
V: TRBV9
size: -

DNA: TGCGCCAGCAGCTTGGTCTCTAGCAGCACAGATACGCAGTATTTT
CDR3: CASSLVSSSTDTQYF
J: TRBJ2-3
D: -
V: TRBV5-1
size: -

DNA: TGCGCCAGCAGCAAGGGCGGACTAGATGTAGATACGCAGTATTTT
CDR3: CASSKGGLDVDTQYF
J: TRBJ2-3
D: TRBD2
V: TRBV4-3
size: -